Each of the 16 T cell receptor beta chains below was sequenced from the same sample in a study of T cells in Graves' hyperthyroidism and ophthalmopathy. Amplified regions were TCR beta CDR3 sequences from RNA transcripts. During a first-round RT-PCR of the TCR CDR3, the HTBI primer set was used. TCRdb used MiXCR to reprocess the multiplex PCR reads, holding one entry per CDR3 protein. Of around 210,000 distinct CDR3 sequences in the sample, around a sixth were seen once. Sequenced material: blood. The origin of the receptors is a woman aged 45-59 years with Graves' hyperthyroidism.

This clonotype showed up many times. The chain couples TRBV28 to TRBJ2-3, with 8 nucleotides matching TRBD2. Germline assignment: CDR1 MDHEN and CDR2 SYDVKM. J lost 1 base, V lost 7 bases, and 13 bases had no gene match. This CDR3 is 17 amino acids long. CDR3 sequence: CASTEGGVAGRTDTQYF. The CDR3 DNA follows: TGTGCCAGCACCGAGGGGGGGGTAGCGGGACGCACAGATACGCAGTATTTT. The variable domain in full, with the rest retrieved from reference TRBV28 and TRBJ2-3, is DVKVTQSSRYLVKRTGEKVFLECVQDMDHENMFWYRQDPGLGLRLIYFSYDVKMKEKGDIPEGYSVSREKKERFSLILESASTNQTSMYLCASTEGGVAGRTDTQYFGPGTRLTVL.

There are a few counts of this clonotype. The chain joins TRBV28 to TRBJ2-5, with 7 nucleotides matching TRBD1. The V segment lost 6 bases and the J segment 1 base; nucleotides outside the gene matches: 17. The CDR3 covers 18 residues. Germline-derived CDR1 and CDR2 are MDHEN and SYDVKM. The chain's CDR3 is CASRPNGQAPIPQETQYF. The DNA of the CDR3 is TGTGCCAGCAGACCTAATGGACAGGCACCCATCCCCCAAGAGACCCAGTACTTC.

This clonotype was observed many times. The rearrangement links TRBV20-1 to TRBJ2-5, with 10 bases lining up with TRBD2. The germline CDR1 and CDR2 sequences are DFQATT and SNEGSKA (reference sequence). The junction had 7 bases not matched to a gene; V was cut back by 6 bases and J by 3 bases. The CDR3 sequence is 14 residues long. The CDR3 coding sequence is TGCAGTGCGCGGACTAGCGGAGGGGAAGAGACCCAGTACTTC. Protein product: CSARTSGGEETQYF.

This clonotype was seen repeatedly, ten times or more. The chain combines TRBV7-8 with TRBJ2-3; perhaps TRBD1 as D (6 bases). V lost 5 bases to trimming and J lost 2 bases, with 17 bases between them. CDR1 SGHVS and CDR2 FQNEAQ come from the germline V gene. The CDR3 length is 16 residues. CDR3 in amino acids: CASSRNRVGPTDTQYF. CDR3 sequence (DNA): TGTGCCAGCAGCCGAAACAGGGTTGGTCCCACAGATACGCAGTATTTT.

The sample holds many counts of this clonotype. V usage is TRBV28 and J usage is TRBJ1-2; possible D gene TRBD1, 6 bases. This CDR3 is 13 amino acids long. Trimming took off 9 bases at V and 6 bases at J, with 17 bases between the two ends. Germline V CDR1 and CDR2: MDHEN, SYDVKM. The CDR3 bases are TGTGCCAGTTCTCCGGGGGGCGCAAATGGCTACACCTTC. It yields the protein CASSPGGANGYTF.

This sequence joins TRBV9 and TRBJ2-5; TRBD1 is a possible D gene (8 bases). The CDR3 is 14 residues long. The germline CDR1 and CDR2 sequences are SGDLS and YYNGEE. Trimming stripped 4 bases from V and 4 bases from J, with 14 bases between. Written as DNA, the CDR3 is TGTGCCAGCAGCACCCACAGGGGGGGAGAGACCCAGTACTTC. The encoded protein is CASSTHRGGETQYF.

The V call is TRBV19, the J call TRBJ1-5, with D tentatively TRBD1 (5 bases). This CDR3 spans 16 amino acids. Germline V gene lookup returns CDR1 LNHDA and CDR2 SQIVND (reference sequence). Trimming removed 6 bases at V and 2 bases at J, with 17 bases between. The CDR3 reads CASSNILTAGNQPQHF. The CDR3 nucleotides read TGTGCCAGTAGCAATATACTGACAGCTGGCAATCAGCCCCAGCATTTT.

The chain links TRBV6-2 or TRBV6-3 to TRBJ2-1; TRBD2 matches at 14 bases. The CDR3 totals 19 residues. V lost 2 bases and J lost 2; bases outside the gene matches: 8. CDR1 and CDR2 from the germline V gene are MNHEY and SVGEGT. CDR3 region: CASSYPGTSGRSTYNEQFF. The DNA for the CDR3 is TGTGCCAGCAGTTACCCCGGGACTAGCGGGAGATCGACCTACAATGAGCAGTTCTTC.

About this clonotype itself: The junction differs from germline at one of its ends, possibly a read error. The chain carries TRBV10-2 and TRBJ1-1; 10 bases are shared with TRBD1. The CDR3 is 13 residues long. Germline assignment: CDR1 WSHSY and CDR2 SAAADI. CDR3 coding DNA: TGCACCAGCAGTGAGGGCGACAGGGGGCTAGCTTTCTTT. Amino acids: CTSSEGDRGLAFF.

This CDR3 reads CASSSAGGGVNYGYTF. CDR3 DNA sequence: TGCGCCAGCAGCTCCGCGGGGGGGGGAGTCAACTATGGCTACACCTTC. This rearrangement joins TRBV5-1 to TRBJ1-2; tentative D call: TRBD1 (5 bases). The length of the CDR3 is 16 residues. Germline CDR1 and CDR2: SGHRS and YFSETQ. V was clipped by 3 bases and J by 2 bases, with 17 bases between them. Variable domain in full (rest from reference TRBV5-1 and TRBJ1-2): KAGVTQTPRYLIKTRGQQVTLSCSPISGHRSVSWYQQTPGQGLQFLFEYFSETQRNKGNFPGRFSGRQFSNSRSEMNVSTLELGDSALYLCASSSAGGGVNYGYTFGSGTRLTVV.

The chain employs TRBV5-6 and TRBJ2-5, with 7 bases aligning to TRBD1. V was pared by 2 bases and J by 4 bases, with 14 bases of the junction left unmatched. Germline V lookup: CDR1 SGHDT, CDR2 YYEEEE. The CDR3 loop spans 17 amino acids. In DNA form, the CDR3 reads TGTGCCAGCAGCTTTGTTGGGACAGCCGGAGAACGAGAGACCCAGTACTTC. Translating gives CASSFVGTAGERETQYF.

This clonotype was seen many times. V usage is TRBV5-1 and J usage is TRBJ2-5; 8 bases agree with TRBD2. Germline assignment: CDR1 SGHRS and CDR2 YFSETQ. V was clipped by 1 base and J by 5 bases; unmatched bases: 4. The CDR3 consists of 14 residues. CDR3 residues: CASSLPGGPETQYF. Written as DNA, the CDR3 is TGCGCCAGCAGCTTGCCGGGAGGGCCGGAGACCCAGTACTTC.

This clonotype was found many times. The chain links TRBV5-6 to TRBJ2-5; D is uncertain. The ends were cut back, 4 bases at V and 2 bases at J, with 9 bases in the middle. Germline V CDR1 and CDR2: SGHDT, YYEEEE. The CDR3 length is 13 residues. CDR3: CASSIAGQETQYF. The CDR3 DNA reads TGTGCCAGCAGCATCGCCGGTCAAGAGACCCAGTACTTC.

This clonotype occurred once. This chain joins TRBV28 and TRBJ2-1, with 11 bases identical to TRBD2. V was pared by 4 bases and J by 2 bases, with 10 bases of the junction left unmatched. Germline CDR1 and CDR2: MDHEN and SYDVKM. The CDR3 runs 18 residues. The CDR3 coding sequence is TGTGCCAGCAGTTCCCCGGCTAGCGGGAGGAGTCCCTACAATGAGCAGTTCTTC. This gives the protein CASSSPASGRSPYNEQFF.

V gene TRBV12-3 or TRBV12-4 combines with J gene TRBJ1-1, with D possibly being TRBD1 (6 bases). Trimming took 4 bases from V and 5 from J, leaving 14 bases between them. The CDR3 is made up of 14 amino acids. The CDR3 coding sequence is TGTGCCAGCAGTTCTAACAGGGTTGGAACTGAAGCTTTCTTT. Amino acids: CASSSNRVGTEAFF.

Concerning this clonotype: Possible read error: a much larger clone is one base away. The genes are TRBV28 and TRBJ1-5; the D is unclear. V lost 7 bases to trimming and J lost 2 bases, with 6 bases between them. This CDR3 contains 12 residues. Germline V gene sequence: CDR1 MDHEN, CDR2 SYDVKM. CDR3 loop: CASTEGNQPQHF. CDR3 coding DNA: TGTGCCAGCACCGAGGGCAATCAGCCCCAGCATTTT.